These T cell receptor beta chains were read from a single sample in a study of vaccination and CD4 T cells after COVID-19. TCRdb redid the calling of the PCR reads with MiXCR, one entry per CDR3 protein. The table records approximately 9,300 distinct CDR3 sequences, about 52% of them present only once. Their antigen targets remain unknown. The sample consisted of CD4+ T cells from blood, cultured in vitro. These receptors came from a human donor who had recovered from COVID-19. CDR3s leave out the opening cysteine and the closing phenylalanine or tryptophan. Each record gives: clone size, V gene, J gene, CDR3 protein. Size is omitted from some rows. Given values are once, few, many or a class for expanded clones.

size: few; V: TRBV4-3; J: TRBJ2-7; CDR3: ASSQEGSTGYEQY
size: .; V: TRBV20-1; J: TRBJ2-3; CDR3: SARAGGTDTQY
size: .; V: TRBV4-2; J: TRBJ1-6; CDR3: ASSQDGRVDGSPLH
size: .; V: TRBV24-1; J: TRBJ2-1; CDR3: ATQSGTSGISSYNEQF
size: .; V: TRBV29-1; J: TRBJ1-2; CDR3: SVGTTGTIGYT
size: few; V: TRBV7-2; J: TRBJ2-3; CDR3: ASSYDPSGGASDTQY
size: once; V: TRBV7-2; J: TRBJ2-3; CDR3: ASSWGTGGYTQY
size: few; V: TRBV5-1; J: TRBJ2-2; CDR3: ASSFDRNTGELF
size: .; V: TRBV7-9; J: TRBJ2-1; CDR3: ASKEDRAGNEQF
size: .; V: TRBV6-1; J: TRBJ1-1; CDR3: ASRRPGQGAGGAF
size: .; V: TRBV19; J: TRBJ2-7; CDR3: ASSRRLAGGPVEQY
size: .; V: TRBV20-1; J: TRBJ2-1; CDR3: SARDLEANEQF
size: once; V: TRBV6-1; J: TRBJ2-3; CDR3: ASIRSHADTQY
size: .; V: TRBV7-9; J: TRBJ2-3; CDR3: ASSQDRGIPDTQY
size: .; V: TRBV10-1; J: TRBJ2-7; CDR3: ASSRDRGCYEQY
size: .; V: TRBV6-1; J: TRBJ2-1; CDR3: ASTPPGRNNEQF
size: once; V: TRBV28; J: TRBJ1-6; CDR3: ASRLQHSPLH
size: few; V: TRBV12-3/TRBV12-4; J: TRBJ2-5; CDR3: ASSFFRGRAETQY
size: .; V: TRBV6-2/TRBV6-3; J: TRBJ1-1; CDR3: ASAPEGGWEAF
size: .; V: TRBV6-1; J: TRBJ2-7; CDR3: ASGGREAHEQY
size: .; V: TRBV15; J: TRBJ1-4; CDR3: ATSRGDRAEKLF
size: .; V: TRBV4-1; J: TRBJ2-3; CDR3: ASSLVGTSGSADTQY
size: .; V: TRBV7-9; J: TRBJ2-7; CDR3: ASSFEGLAWSEQY
size: .; V: TRBV19; J: TRBJ2-2; CDR3: ASTSWGSFTGELF
size: .; V: TRBV27; J: TRBJ2-7; CDR3: ASSYHRASSYEQY
size: once; V: TRBV6-2/TRBV6-3; J: TRBJ2-7; CDR3: ASSSSGGTYEQY
size: .; V: TRBV20-1; J: TRBJ2-7; CDR3: SAERETVHEQY
size: few; V: TRBV6-9; J: TRBJ1-5; CDR3: ASSYGVDSNQPQH
size: .; V: TRBV19; J: TRBJ1-2; CDR3: ASSISQGSGGYT
size: .; V: TRBV10-3; J: TRBJ1-6; CDR3: AISGGGRRSPLH
size: .; V: TRBV7-9; J: TRBJ1-2; CDR3: ASSLETGQSGYGYT
size: .; V: TRBV7-9; J: TRBJ1-5; CDR3: ASSSKGAGNQPQH
size: few; V: TRBV20-1; J: TRBJ2-1; CDR3: SSRGTRSSYNEQF
size: .; V: TRBV7-2; J: TRBJ1-1; CDR3: ASSLHINGLNTEAF
size: once; V: TRBV4-2; J: TRBJ2-3; CDR3: ASSQEYTSTDTQY
size: .; V: TRBV20-1; J: TRBJ2-5; CDR3: SARVAGGRETQY
size: .; V: TRBV27; J: TRBJ1-2; CDR3: ASSLKGYYYGYT
size: .; V: TRBV19; J: TRBJ1-5; CDR3: ASSPAVGQPQH
size: few; V: TRBV15; J: TRBJ1-2; CDR3: ATSRDRAALYGYT
size: .; V: TRBV28; J: TRBJ2-7; CDR3: ASSWGAGYEQY
size: large; V: TRBV12-3/TRBV12-4; J: TRBJ1-6; CDR3: ASSRTGKGSSYNSPLH
size: .; V: TRBV30; J: TRBJ1-2; CDR3: AWSSGQRIYGYT
size: once; V: TRBV12-3/TRBV12-4; J: TRBJ2-3; CDR3: ASSLDPRDADTQY
size: few; V: TRBV6-5; J: TRBJ2-7; CDR3: ASSYGQTAYEQY
size: few; V: TRBV7-3; J: TRBJ1-1; CDR3: ASSLTRGTEAF
size: few; V: TRBV6-1; J: TRBJ2-7; CDR3: ASSPNWLSEQY
size: few; V: TRBV5-4; J: TRBJ1-1; CDR3: ASSWDRNTEAF
size: once; V: TRBV28; J: TRBJ2-7; CDR3: ASSFGTPTYEQY
size: few; V: TRBV7-6; J: TRBJ2-1; CDR3: ASSLGLGDEQF